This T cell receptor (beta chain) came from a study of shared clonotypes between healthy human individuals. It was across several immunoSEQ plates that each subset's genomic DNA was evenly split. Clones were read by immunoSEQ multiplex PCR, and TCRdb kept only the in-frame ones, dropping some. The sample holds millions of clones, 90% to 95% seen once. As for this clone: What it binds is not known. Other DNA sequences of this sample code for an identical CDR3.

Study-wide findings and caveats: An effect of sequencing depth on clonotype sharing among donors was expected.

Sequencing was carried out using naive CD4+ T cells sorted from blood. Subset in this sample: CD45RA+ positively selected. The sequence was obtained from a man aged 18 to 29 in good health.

This chain's CDR3 is CAWSVGGSYEQYF. In DNA form, the CDR3 reads TGTGCCTGGAGTGTTGGGGGATCCTACGAGCAGTACTTC. The rearrangement uses TRBV30 and TRBJ2-7; D may match TRBD1 or TRBD2 (5 bases each). Germline CDR1 GTSNPN, CDR2 SVGIG (reference sequence). The CDR3 has 13 amino acids. Deletions cut 0 bases from V and 1 base from J, with 7 bases between.